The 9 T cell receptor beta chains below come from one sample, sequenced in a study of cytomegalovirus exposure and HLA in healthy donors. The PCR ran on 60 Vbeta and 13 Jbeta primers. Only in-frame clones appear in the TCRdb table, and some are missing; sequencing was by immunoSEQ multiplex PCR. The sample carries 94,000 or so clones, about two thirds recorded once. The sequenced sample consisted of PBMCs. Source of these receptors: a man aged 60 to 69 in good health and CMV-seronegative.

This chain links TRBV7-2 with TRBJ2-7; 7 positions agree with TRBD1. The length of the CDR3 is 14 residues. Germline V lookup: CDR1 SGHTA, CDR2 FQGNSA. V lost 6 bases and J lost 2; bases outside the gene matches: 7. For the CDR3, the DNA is TGTGCCAGCAGTAGGGGGCAGGGAACCTACGAGCAGTACTTC. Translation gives CASSRGQGTYEQYF.

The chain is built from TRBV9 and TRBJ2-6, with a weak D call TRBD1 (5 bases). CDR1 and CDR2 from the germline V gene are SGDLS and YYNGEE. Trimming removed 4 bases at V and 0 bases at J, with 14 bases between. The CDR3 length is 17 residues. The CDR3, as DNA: TGTGCCAGCAGCAAACAGGCGGTCAGCTCTGGGGCCAACGTCCTGACTTTC. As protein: CASSKQAVSSGANVLTF.

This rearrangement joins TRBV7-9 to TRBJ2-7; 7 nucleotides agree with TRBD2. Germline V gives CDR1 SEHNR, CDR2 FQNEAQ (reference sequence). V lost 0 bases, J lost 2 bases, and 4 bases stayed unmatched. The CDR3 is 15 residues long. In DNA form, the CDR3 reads TGTGCCAGCAGCTTAGCCGCGGGGGTAACCTACGAGCAGTACTTC. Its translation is CASSLAAGVTYEQYF.

CDR3 sequence reads: CASSTWGDEQYF. CDR3 sequence (DNA): TGTGCCAGCAGTACATGGGGGGACGAGCAGTACTTC. V is TRBV6-1 and J is TRBJ2-7, with D possibly TRBD2 on 6 matching bases. CDR1 is MNHNS and CDR2 is SASEGT in the germline V gene. The CDR3 extends over 12 amino acids. V shed 5 bases and J shed 5 bases, with 10 bases lying between them.

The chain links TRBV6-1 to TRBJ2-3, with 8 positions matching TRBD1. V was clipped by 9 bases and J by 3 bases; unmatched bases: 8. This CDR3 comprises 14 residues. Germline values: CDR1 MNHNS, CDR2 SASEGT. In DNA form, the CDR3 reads TGTGCCAGTGGGCAGGGGGCCCAAACAGATACGCAGTATTTT. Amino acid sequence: CASGQGAQTDTQYF.

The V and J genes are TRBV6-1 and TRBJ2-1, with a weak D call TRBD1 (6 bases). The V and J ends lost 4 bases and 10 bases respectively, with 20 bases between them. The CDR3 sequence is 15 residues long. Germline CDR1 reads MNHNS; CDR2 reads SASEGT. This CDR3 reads CASSGPGQGVREQFF. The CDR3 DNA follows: TGTGCCAGCAGTGGACCGGGACAAGGGGTCCGGGAGCAGTTCTTC.

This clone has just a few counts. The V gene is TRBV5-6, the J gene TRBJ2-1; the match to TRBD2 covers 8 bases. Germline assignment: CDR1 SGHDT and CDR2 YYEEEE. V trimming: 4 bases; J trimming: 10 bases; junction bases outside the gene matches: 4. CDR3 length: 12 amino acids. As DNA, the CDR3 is TGTGCCAGCAGCCCGGGAGGGCGAGAGCAGTTCTTC. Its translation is CASSPGGREQFF. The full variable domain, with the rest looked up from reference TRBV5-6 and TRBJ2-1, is DAGVTQSPTHLIKTRGQQVTLRCSPKSGHDTVSWYQQALGQGPQFIFQYYEEEERQRGNFPDRFSGHQFPNYSSELNVNALLLGDSALYLCASSPGGREQFFGPGTRLTVL.

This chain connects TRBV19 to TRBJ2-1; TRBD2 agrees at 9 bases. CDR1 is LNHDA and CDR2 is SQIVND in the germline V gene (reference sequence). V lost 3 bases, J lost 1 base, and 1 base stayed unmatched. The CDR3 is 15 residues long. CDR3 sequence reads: CASSMLAGSYNEQFF. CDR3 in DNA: TGTGCCAGTAGTATGCTAGCGGGGTCCTACAATGAGCAGTTCTTC.

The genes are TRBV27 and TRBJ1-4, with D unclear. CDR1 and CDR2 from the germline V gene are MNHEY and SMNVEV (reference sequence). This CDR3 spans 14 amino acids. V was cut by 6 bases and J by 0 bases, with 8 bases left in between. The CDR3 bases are TGTGCCAGCAGGAAGGGAGCAACTAATGAAAAACTGTTTTTT. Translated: CASRKGATNEKLFF.